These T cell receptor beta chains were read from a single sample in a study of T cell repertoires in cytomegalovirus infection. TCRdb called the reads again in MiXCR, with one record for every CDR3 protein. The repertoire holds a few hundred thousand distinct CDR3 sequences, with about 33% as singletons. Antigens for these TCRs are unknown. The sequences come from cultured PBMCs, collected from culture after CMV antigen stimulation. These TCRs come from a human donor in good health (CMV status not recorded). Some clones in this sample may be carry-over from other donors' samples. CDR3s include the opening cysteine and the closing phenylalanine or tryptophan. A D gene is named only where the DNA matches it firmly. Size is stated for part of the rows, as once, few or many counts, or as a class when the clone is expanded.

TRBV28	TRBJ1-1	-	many	TGTGCCAGCAGTTCCCCAGGAAAGAGCACTGAAGCTTTCTTT	CASSSPGKSTEAFF
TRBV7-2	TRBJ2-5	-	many	TGTGCCAGCACCCGCGGGGAGGAGACCCAGTACTTC	CASTRGEETQYF
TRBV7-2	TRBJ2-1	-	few	TGTGCCAGCAGATCCTCCGGGCCGAGCTCCTACAATGAGCAGTTCTTC	CASRSSGPSSYNEQFF
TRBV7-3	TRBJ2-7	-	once	TGTGCCAGCAGCTTAACCAAGGAGCGTGAGCAGTACTTC	CASSLTKEREQYF
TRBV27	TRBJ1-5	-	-	TGTGCCAGCAGTCCCCGGGTCGGAGATAGCAATCAGCCCCAGCATTTT	CASSPRVGDSNQPQHF
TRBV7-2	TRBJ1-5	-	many	TGTGCCAGCAGCTTAGCCCAGTGGGAGCCCCAGCATTTT	CASSLAQWEPQHF
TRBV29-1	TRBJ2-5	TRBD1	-	TGCAGCGTTGATCCTGGACAGGGAGGAGAGACCCAGTACTTC	CSVDPGQGGETQYF
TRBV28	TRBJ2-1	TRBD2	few	TGTGCCCCCGCGCCTTTGATAACGGGAGGGCTAGCGGGAGGCAATGAGCAGTTCTTC	CAPAPLITGGLAGGNEQFF
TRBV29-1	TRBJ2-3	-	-	TGCAGCGTTGAGGACCCGACACGGCCCTCTAGCACAGATACGCAGTATTTT	CSVEDPTRPSSTDTQYF
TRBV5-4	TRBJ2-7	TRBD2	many	TGTGCCAGCAGCTTGAAACTAGCGGGCCACTACGAGCAGTACTTC	CASSLKLAGHYEQYF
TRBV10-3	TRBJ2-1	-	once	TGTGCCATCAGTGAGTTTCCGGGTGAGCAGTTCTTC	CAISEFPGEQFF
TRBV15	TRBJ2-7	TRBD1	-	TGTGCCACCAGCAGTGAGGGACAGGAGCCTACCTACGAGCAGTACTTC	CATSSEGQEPTYEQYF
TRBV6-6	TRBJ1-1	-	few	TGTGCCAGCACCCTAGCTACAGAGAACACTGAAGCTTTCTTT	CASTLATENTEAFF
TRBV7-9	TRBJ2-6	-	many	TGTGCCAGCAGCTTGGAGGGTGGTGGGGCCAACGTCCTGACTTTC	CASSLEGGGANVLTF
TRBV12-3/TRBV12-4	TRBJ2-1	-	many	TGTGCCAGCAGTTTCATGGGCAATGAGCAGTTCTTC	CASSFMGNEQFF
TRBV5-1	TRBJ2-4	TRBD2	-	TGCGCCAGCAGCTTCCTAGCGGGGTCGCAAAACATTCAGTACTTC	CASSFLAGSQNIQYF
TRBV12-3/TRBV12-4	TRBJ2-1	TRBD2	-	TGTGCCAGCAGACAAACTAGCGGGAGGTCGACATCCTACAATGAGCAGTTCTTC	CASRQTSGRSTSYNEQFF
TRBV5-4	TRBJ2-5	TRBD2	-	TGTGCCAGCAGCGATGGGGTAGCGGGAGTGGGAGAGACCCAGTACTTC	CASSDGVAGVGETQYF
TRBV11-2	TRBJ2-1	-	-	TGTGCCAGCAGCTTAGCCCCGGCCCGACACAATGAGCAGTTCTTC	CASSLAPARHNEQFF
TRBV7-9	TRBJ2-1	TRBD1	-	TGTGCCAGCAGCGCCCGGGACAGGGTCCAATTTGGGCAGTTCTTC	CASSARDRVQFGQFF
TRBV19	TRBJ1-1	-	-	TGTGCCAGTAGTATCATGGGGGGCACTGAAGCTTTCTTT	CASSIMGGTEAFF
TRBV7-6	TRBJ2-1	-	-	TGTGCCAGCAGCCTGGCTATCGTCCCGGGGAATGAGCAGTTCTTC	CASSLAIVPGNEQFF
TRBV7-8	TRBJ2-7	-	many	TGTGCCAGCAGCCTCCCCGGGGGCTCCTACGAGCAGTACTTC	CASSLPGGSYEQYF
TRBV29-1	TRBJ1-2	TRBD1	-	TGCAGCGTGGTGCACAGGGGCCGCTACACCTTC	CSVVHRGRYTF
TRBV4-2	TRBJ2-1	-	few	TGTGCCAGCAGCCAAGCAGTCAGGGAGGATGGCAATGAGCAGTTCTTC	CASSQAVREDGNEQFF
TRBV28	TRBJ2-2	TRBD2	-	TGTGCCAGCAGTTCCGGGACTAGCGGGAGCGGTAACACCGGGGAGCTGTTTTTT	CASSSGTSGSGNTGELFF
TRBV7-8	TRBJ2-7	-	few	TGTGCCAGCAGCCTGGGACAATCCGCCTACGAGCAGTACTTC	CASSLGQSAYEQYF
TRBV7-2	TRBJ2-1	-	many	TGTGCCAGCAGCTTTAGACAGTACAATGAGCAGTTCTTC	CASSFRQYNEQFF
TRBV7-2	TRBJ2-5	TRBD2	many	TGTGCCAGCAGCTTAACTAGCGGTTCTGGGACCCAGTACTTC	CASSLTSGSGTQYF
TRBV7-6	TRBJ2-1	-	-	TGTGCCGGCAGCCCATCCGCGGGGAGCTCCTACAATGAGCAGTTCTTC	CAGSPSAGSSYNEQFF
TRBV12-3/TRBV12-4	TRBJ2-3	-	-	TGTGCCAGCAGTTTGAGGAGTCCGGGCACAGATACGCAGTATTTT	CASSLRSPGTDTQYF
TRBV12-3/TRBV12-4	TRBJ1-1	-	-	TGTGCCAGCAGTTTAGCCCCTGAGGAAGCTTTCTTT	CASSLAPEEAFF
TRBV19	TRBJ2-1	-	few	TGTGCCAGTAGTATATGGGGTGGGGATGAGCAGTTCTTC	CASSIWGGDEQFF
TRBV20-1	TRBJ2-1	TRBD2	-	TGCAGTGCTAGACAAGGACTAGCGGGAGTAGATGAGCAGTTCTTC	CSARQGLAGVDEQFF
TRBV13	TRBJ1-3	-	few	TGTGCCAGCAGTGAACGGAACTCTGGAAACACCATATATTTT	CASSERNSGNTIYF
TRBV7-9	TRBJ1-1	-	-	TGTGCCAGCAGCCCGCCGACAGCCGAAGCTTTCTTT	CASSPPTAEAFF
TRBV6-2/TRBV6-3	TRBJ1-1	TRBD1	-	TGTGCCAGCAGTGAGGACAGGAGGAACACTGAAGCTTTCTTT	CASSEDRRNTEAFF
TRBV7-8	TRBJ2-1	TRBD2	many	TGTGCCAGCACCTGGGGCGGGAGCTCGAACAATGAGCAGTTCTTC	CASTWGGSSNNEQFF
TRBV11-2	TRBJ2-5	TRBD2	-	TGTGCCAGCAGTTCTTTGGGACTAGGGGTTGAGACCCAGTACTTC	CASSSLGLGVETQYF
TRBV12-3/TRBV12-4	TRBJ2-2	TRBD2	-	TGTGCCAGCAGTTTAAGCGGGAGGGGCCCCACCGGGGAGCTGTTTTTT	CASSLSGRGPTGELFF
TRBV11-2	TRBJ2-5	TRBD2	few	TGTGCCAGCAGCCTCGGGACTAGCGGGAGCGCTAGAGAGACCCAGTACTTC	CASSLGTSGSARETQYF
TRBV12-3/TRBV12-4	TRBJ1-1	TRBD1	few	TGTGCCAGCATCTCTTTGACAGGGGCCGCCACTGAAGCTTTCTTT	CASISLTGAATEAFF
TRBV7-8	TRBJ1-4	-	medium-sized	TGTGCCAGCAGCATACTAGGGATCGCCGGACGGAGGACTAATGAAAAACTGTTTTTT	CASSILGIAGRRTNEKLFF
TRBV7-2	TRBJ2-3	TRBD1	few	TGTGCCAGCAGGTCAACAGGGGTAGATACGCAGTATTTT	CASRSTGVDTQYF